The 11 T cell receptor beta chains given below trace back to one sample, sequenced in a study of blood T cell repertoires in COVID-19. The method was immunoSEQ multiplex PCR; TCRdb's version includes in-frame clones alone and lacks a portion of them. The sample yields 77,000 or so clones, approximately 80% seen once. The specimen was peripheral blood. All receptors come from a man under 40 with COVID-19, enrolled during active disease.

The J gene is TRBJ1-3, the V gene TRBV11-2; D is undetermined. With 1 base removed from V and 4 bases from J, the gap between germline ends came to 8 bases. This CDR3 has 14 amino acids. Germline CDR1 is SGHAT and CDR2 is FQNNGV. The CDR3 bases are TGTGCCAGCAGCTTAGTAGGACTGGGAAACACCATATATTTT. Protein: CASSLVGLGNTIYF.

The V call is TRBV6-6, the J call TRBJ2-1; D is unresolved. The V end was cut by 0 bases, the J end by 6 bases, with 9 bases between. The CDR3 is 14 residues long. Per the germline V gene, CDR1 is MNHNY and CDR2 is SVGAGI (reference sequence). CDR3 amino acids: CASSYSTAANEQFF. DNA of the CDR3: TGTGCCAGCAGTTACTCGACTGCCGCCAATGAGCAGTTCTTC.

The chain recombines TRBV5-6 with TRBJ1-1; the D is unclear. V dropped 4 bases and J dropped 2 bases, with 15 bases sitting between them. The CDR3 loop spans 15 amino acids. Germline lookup yields CDR1 SGHDT and CDR2 YYEEEE. CDR3 in amino acids: CASSRAGSFNTEAFF. CDR3 bases: TGTGCCAGCAGCCGCGCCGGGTCGTTCAACACTGAAGCTTTCTTT.

In its sample, this clone was seen a few times. V gene TRBV28 combines with J gene TRBJ1-5; D is undetermined. Germline V lookup: CDR1 MDHEN, CDR2 SYDVKM. There are 16 residues in the CDR3. The V and J ends lost 6 bases and 0 bases respectively, with 15 bases between them. The CDR3 is CASSRNPGDSNQPQHF. The DNA of the CDR3 is TGTGCCAGCAGCCGAAACCCCGGGGATAGCAATCAGCCCCAGCATTTT.

The chain combines TRBV11-2 with TRBJ1-1; the D is unclear. CDR1 and CDR2 from the germline V gene are SGHAT and FQNNGV. CDR3 length: 16 residues. Trimming removed 7 bases at V and 1 base at J, with 19 bases between. This CDR3 reads CASIAGGRARNTEAFF. The CDR3 nucleotides are TGTGCCAGCATTGCGGGAGGGCGGGCGCGGAACACTGAAGCTTTCTTT. Filled out from reference TRBV11-2 and TRBJ1-1, the complete variable domain reads EAGVAQSPRYKIIEKRQSVAFWCNPISGHATLYWYQQILGQGPKLLIQFQNNGVVDDSQLPKDRFSAERLKGVDSTLKIQPAKLEDSAVYLCASIAGGRARNTEAFFGQGTRLTVV.

This chain joins TRBV14 and TRBJ1-5; the D gene is possibly TRBD1 (5 bases). The germline V gene has CDR1 SGHDN and CDR2 FVKESK. CDR3 size: 13 residues. Trimming took 3 bases from V and 6 from J, leaving 9 bases between them. The CDR3 DNA follows: TGTGCCAGCAGCCAGGGGGAGGGTCAGCCCCAGCATTTT. Translated: CASSQGEGQPQHF.

This clone was recorded only once. The genes are TRBV7-8 and TRBJ1-4; TRBD1 is a possible D gene (6 bases). The CDR3 runs to 15 residues. Germline V gene data show CDR1 as SGHVS and CDR2 as FQNEAQ. V lost 7 bases, J lost 8 bases, and 20 bases lay in between. CDR3 loop: CASNARREGGEKLFF. The CDR3 coding sequence is TGTGCCAGCAACGCCCGACGGGAGGGGGGGGAAAAACTGTTTTTT.

The chain couples TRBV10-3 to TRBJ1-1; 8 bases are shared with TRBD1. V lost 9 bases to trimming and J lost 1 base; unmatched junction nucleotides: 4. CDR1 is ENHRY and CDR2 is SYGVKD in the germline V gene. There are 13 residues in the CDR3. CDR3 sequence (DNA): TGTGCCATGACAGGGGCGAGGAACACTGAAGCTTTCTTT. This translates into CAMTGARNTEAFF.

There are a few counts of this clone. The V gene is TRBV12-3 or TRBV12-4, the J gene TRBJ1-2; 7 bases match TRBD1. CDR3 length equals 12 residues. The V and J ends lost 3 bases and 8 bases, in that order; junction bases with no gene match: 3. CDR3 DNA sequence: TGTGCCAGCAGTTTGGGACAGACGGGCTACACCTTC. Translation gives CASSLGQTGYTF.

The rearrangement uses TRBV3-1 (or the pseudogene TRBV3-2) and TRBJ1-1, with a tentative D call TRBD1 (5 bases). The CDR3 spans 16 residues. V was trimmed by 1 base and J by 5 bases, leaving 17 bases between them. Germline V CDR1 and CDR2: LGHDT, YNNKEL (reference sequence). CDR3 DNA sequence: TGTGCCAGCAGCCAAGGAGGTTCAGCGGGGGTTACTGAAGCTTTCTTT. It codes for CASSQGGSAGVTEAFF.

The chain joins TRBV14 to TRBJ1-2, with a weak D call TRBD1 (5 bases). Germline CDR1 and CDR2: SGHDN and FVKESK. The CDR3 is 14 residues long. V lost 4 bases, J lost 0 bases, and 9 bases lay in between. This CDR3 is CASSRTITNYGYTF. CDR3 coding DNA: TGTGCCAGCAGCCGGACAATTACTAACTATGGCTACACCTTC.